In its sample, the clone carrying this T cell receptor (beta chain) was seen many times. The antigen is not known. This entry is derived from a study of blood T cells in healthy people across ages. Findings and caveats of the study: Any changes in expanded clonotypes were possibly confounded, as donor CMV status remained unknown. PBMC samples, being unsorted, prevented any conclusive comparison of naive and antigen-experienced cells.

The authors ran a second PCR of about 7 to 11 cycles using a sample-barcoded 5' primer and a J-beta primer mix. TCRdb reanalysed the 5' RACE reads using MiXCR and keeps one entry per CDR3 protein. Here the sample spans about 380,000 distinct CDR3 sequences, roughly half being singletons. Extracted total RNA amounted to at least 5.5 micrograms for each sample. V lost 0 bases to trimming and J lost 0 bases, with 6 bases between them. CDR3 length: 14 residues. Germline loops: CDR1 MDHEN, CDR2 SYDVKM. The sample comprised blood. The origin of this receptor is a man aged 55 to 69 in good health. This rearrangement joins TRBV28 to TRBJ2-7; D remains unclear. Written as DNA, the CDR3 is TGTGCCAGCAGTTTATGGGAAAGCTCCTACGAGCAGTACTTC. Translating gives CASSLWESSYEQYF.